Following are 28 T cell receptor beta chains from one sample sequenced in a study of long-term antiretroviral therapy in people with HIV. Researchers report immunoSEQ v3.0 was run at survey level. TCRdb's table, derived via immunoSEQ multiplex PCR, lists solely in-frame clones and lacks some. The sample has 30,000 or so clones, roughly 93% seen once. Source: unsorted PBMCs, taken about 6.5 years after starting antiretroviral therapy. Receptor source: a woman aged 40 to 50 with HIV.

V and J are TRBV7-2 and TRBJ1-6, with 8 bases lining up with TRBD1. Germline-derived CDR1 and CDR2 are SGHTA and FQGNSA. This CDR3 spans 15 amino acids. J lost 7 bases, V lost 5 bases, and 7 bases had no gene match. DNA for the CDR3: TGTGCCAGCAGCGCGAGACAGGGGTTGAATTCACCCCTCCACTTT. Encoded protein: CASSARQGLNSPLHF.

The V call is TRBV29-1, the J call TRBJ2-7, with TRBD2 as a possible D gene (5 bases). There are 14 residues in the CDR3. V lost 0 bases and J lost 0, with 9 bases in between. CDR1 and CDR2 from the germline V gene are SQVTM and ANQGSEA. The CDR3 spells CSVEDRGSSYEQYF. CDR3 DNA sequence: TGCAGCGTTGAAGATCGGGGAAGCTCCTACGAGCAGTACTTC.

The chain joins TRBV6-6 to TRBJ1-4; unclear D gene. The V end lost 6 bases, the J end lost 1 base, and 0 bases lay between the germline ends. CDR1 and CDR2 from the germline V gene are MNHNY and SVGAGI (reference sequence). The length of the CDR3 is 11 residues. The CDR3 protein is CASRTNEKLFF. As DNA, the CDR3 is TGTGCCAGCAGAACTAATGAAAAACTGTTTTTT.

The gene calls are TRBV18 and TRBJ1-2; 8 bases fit TRBD1. The V and J ends lost 3 bases and 3 bases, in that order; junction bases with no gene match: 3. Per the germline V gene, CDR1 is KGHSH and CDR2 is LQKENI. The length of the CDR3 is 14 residues. The CDR3 sequence is CASSPTGEDYGYTF. CDR3 sequence (DNA): TGTGCCAGCTCACCGACAGGGGAGGACTATGGCTACACCTTC.

The CDR3 coding sequence is TGTGCAAGTCGCCACCCTCCGGACAGGAGCCAAGAGACCCAGTACTTC. Amino acid sequence: CASRHPPDRSQETQYF. V gene TRBV12-2 combines with J gene TRBJ2-5; the table calls TRBD1, which could not be checked here. TRBV12-2 constitutes a pseudogene. This CDR3 is built from 16 residues.

The chain joins TRBV13 to TRBJ2-2; 9 positions agree with TRBD2. Trimming removed 5 bases from V and 0 bases from J; junction bases left unmatched: 10. The CDR3 covers 18 residues. Germline V CDR1 and CDR2: PRHDT, FYEKMQ (reference sequence). CDR3 loop: CASSRKGSGGTNTGELFF. The DNA of the CDR3 is TGTGCCAGCAGCAGAAAGGGTAGCGGGGGAACGAACACCGGGGAGCTGTTTTTT.

CDR3 residues: CASSRFTGLSDTEAFF. The CDR3 bases are TGTGCCAGCAGTCGTTTCACAGGGCTCTCGGACACTGAAGCTTTCTTT. The rearrangement uses TRBV27 and TRBJ1-1; tentative D call: TRBD1 (6 bases). The germline V gene has CDR1 MNHEY and CDR2 SMNVEV (reference sequence). Deletions cut 5 bases from V and 3 bases from J, with 19 bases between. The CDR3 is made up of 16 amino acids.

The chain links TRBV6-6 to TRBJ1-2, with 10 bases lining up with TRBD1. From germline, CDR1 is MNHNY and CDR2 SVGAGI (reference sequence). V dropped 7 bases and J dropped 1; count of bases not matched to a gene: 3. This CDR3 contains 14 residues. CDR3 sequence: CASKGQGGNYGYTF. The CDR3 bases are TGTGCCAGCAAAGGACAGGGGGGTAACTATGGCTACACCTTC.

The chain carries TRBV10-3 and TRBJ2-5, with 10 positions matching TRBD2. With 6 bases clipped from V and 2 bases from J, the junction kept 3 bases outside the gene matches. The CDR3 extends over 14 amino acids. In germline, CDR1 is ENHRY, CDR2 SYGVKD. Written as DNA, the CDR3 is TGTGCCATCAGCGGGACTAGCGCGCAAGAGACCCAGTACTTC. Protein product: CAISGTSAQETQYF.

V is TRBV4-1 and J is TRBJ1-6, with no clear D. CDR3 length: 15 residues. V was shortened by 4 bases and J by 9 bases, with 16 bases between the two germline ends. The germline gives CDR1 MGHRA, CDR2 YSYEKL. DNA for the CDR3: TGCGCCAGCAGCCCTTGGACCTTGGGCGGTTCACCCCTCCACTTT. Encoded protein: CASSPWTLGGSPLHF.

The CDR3: CAWRGARSTDTQYF. The CDR3 DNA sequence: TGTGCCTGGAGGGGTGCCCGGAGCACAGATACGCAGTATTTT. The rearrangement joins TRBV30 to TRBJ2-3; D unresolved. CDR1 and CDR2 (germline): GTSNPN, SVGIG (reference sequence). V was shortened by 3 bases and J by 0 bases, with 10 bases between the two germline ends. The CDR3 runs to 14 residues.

The rearrangement joins TRBV6-1 to TRBJ1-5, with 9 bases that match TRBD1. Unmatched junction bases numbered 7, after V lost 8 bases and J lost 5 bases. This CDR3 spans 14 amino acids. The germline V gene encodes CDR1 MNHNS and CDR2 SASEGT. CDR3 amino acids: CASRGQGKYQPQHF. CDR3 DNA: TGTGCCAGCCGGGGACAGGGCAAATATCAGCCCCAGCATTTT.

This chain links TRBV5-4 with TRBJ1-2, with D possibly TRBD1 on 6 matching bases. V gave up 2 bases and J gave up 4 bases, with 9 bases separating them. Looked up from germline, CDR1 is SGHNT and CDR2 is YYREEE (reference sequence). The CDR3 consists of 13 residues. This CDR3 is CASSFRDIYGYTF. In nucleotides, the CDR3 is TGTGCCAGCAGCTTCCGGGACATCTATGGCTACACCTTC.

This chain joins TRBV5-4 and TRBJ2-5, with 10 positions matching TRBD2. The end of the DNA fits TRBJ2-7 better, so the J call may be wrong. CDR3 length: 16 amino acids. The germline CDR1 and CDR2 sequences are SGHNT and YYREEE (reference sequence). The CDR3: CASSLALAGGSYEQYF. In DNA, the CDR3 is TGTGCCAGCAGCTTGGCCTTAGCGGGGGGATCCTACGAGCAGTACTTC.

The J gene is TRBJ1-1, the V gene TRBV27; TRBD1 matches at 9 bases. CDR1 MNHEY and CDR2 SMNVEV come from the germline V gene (reference sequence). This CDR3 comprises 16 residues. The V gene end was trimmed by 5 bases and the J gene end by 0 bases; junction bases not matched to a gene: 7. The CDR3 spells CASSGGQGRMNTEAFF. For the CDR3, the DNA is TGTGCCAGCAGTGGAGGACAGGGGCGAATGAACACTGAAGCTTTCTTT.

The chain has TRBV19 and TRBJ1-4; 7 bases are shared with TRBD1. The CDR3 has 15 amino acids. Germline trimming cut 6 bases from V and 0 bases from J; bases unmatched to any gene: 4. Germline V gene lookup returns CDR1 LNHDA and CDR2 SQIVND (reference sequence). The CDR3 DNA reads TGTGCCAGTAGGGGACAGACTACAACTAATGAAAAACTGTTTTTT. Amino acids: CASRGQTTTNEKLFF.

This clone was recorded a few times. The rearrangement uses TRBV6-5 and TRBJ2-2; D remains ambiguous. Germline loops: CDR1 MNHEY, CDR2 SVGAGI. The CDR3 covers 14 residues. Trimming removed 0 bases from V and 5 bases from J, with 7 bases in between. The CDR3 is CASSYSSATGELFF. For the CDR3, the DNA is TGTGCCAGCAGTTACTCCTCAGCTACCGGGGAGCTGTTTTTT.

As to this clone: One end of the junction varies from germline; a read error may be responsible. J is TRBJ1-2 and V is TRBV25-1, with D possibly matching TRBD1 (5 bases). The CDR3 length is 13 residues. Germline CDR1 reads MGHDK; CDR2 reads SYGVNS. DNA of the CDR3: TGTGCCAGCTCCTTCCGGGACGGGTATGACTACACCTTC. Its protein is CASSFRDGYDYTF.

The chain links TRBV9 to TRBJ2-7; a weak D match, TRBD2 (6 bases). V was pared by 3 bases and J by 7 bases, with 8 bases between. CDR1 SGDLS and CDR2 YYNGEE come from the germline V gene. The CDR3 covers 11 residues. The CDR3 DNA is TGTGCCAGCAGCGGGGGGAGGGAGCAGTACTTC. Translation: CASSGGREQYF.

The rearrangement uses TRBV2 and TRBJ2-2; 7 nucleotides align to TRBD2. The CDR3 extends over 13 amino acids. CDR1 is SNHLY and CDR2 is FYNNEI in the germline V gene. V shed 6 bases and J 7 bases; nucleotides not matched to a gene: 5. Written as DNA, the CDR3 is TGTGCCAGCAGCCTACTAGCGAACGGGGAGCTGTTTTTT. This sequence encodes CASSLLANGELFF.

The chain is built from TRBV20-1 and TRBJ1-5; no reliable D call. This CDR3 region has 11 residues. The germline CDR1 and CDR2 sequences are DFQATT and SNEGSKA (reference sequence). The V end lost 0 bases, the J end lost 12 bases, and 9 bases lay between the germline ends. This chain's CDR3 is CSARDTRNQHF. The CDR3 DNA follows: TGCAGTGCTAGAGATACCCGGAACCAGCATTTT.

This clone was seen once. J is TRBJ2-2 and V is TRBV7-6, with D uncertain. V was cut by 5 bases and J by 6 bases, with 7 bases left in between. Per germline, CDR1 SGHVS and CDR2 FNYEAQ. The CDR3 length is 12 residues. CDR3 residues: CASSHSAGELFF. The CDR3 DNA follows: TGTGCCAGCAGCCACAGCGCCGGGGAGCTGTTTTTT.

The chain has TRBV10-3 and TRBJ1-1; 8 bases match TRBD1. The CDR3 consists of 13 residues. Germline loops: CDR1 ENHRY, CDR2 SYGVKD. Germline trimming cut 6 bases from V and 3 bases from J; bases unmatched to any gene: 3. The CDR3 region has the DNA TGTGCCATCAGACAGGGGGTAGACACTGAAGCTTTCTTT. Translation gives CAIRQGVDTEAFF.

The chain uses TRBV5-1 and TRBJ1-1; 7 bases line up with TRBD1. The CDR3 covers 14 residues. The germline CDR1 and CDR2 sequences are SGHRS and YFSETQ. The junction had 5 bases not matched to a gene; V was cut back by 4 bases and J by 2 bases. The CDR3 region is CASSQGQLNTEAFF. CDR3 nucleotides: TGCGCCAGCAGCCAGGGACAGCTCAACACTGAAGCTTTCTTT. The full variable domain, with the rest looked up from reference TRBV5-1 and TRBJ1-1, is KAGVTQTPRYLIKTRGQQVTLSCSPISGHRSVSWYQQTPGQGLQFLFEYFSETQRNKGNFPGRFSGRQFSNSRSEMNVSTLELGDSALYLCASSQGQLNTEAFFGQGTRLTVV.

The genes are TRBV27 and TRBJ1-1; perhaps TRBD1 as D (6 bases). V lost 3 bases and J lost 6, with 14 bases in between. CDR3 length: 14 amino acids. Looked up from germline, CDR1 is MNHEY and CDR2 is SMNVEV (reference sequence). The CDR3 region is CASSFHRDGSEAFF. As DNA, the CDR3 is TGTGCCAGCAGTTTCCACAGGGACGGTTCTGAAGCTTTCTTT.

The chain links TRBV5-4 to TRBJ2-2; tentative D call: TRBD2 (7 bases). The V end was cut by 1 base, the J end by 6 bases, with 13 bases between. Germline V gene data show CDR1 as SGHNT and CDR2 as YYREEE (reference sequence). There are 15 residues in the CDR3. This CDR3 is CASSLRGASAGELFF. CDR3 nucleotides: TGTGCCAGCAGCTTGCGGGGGGCTTCGGCCGGGGAGCTGTTTTTT.

This chain connects TRBV10-1 to TRBJ2-7; D uncertain. The germline V gene has CDR1 WNHNN and CDR2 SYGVQD (reference sequence). Trimming took off 4 bases at V and 1 base at J, with 8 bases between the two ends. This CDR3 has 13 amino acids. CDR3 DNA sequence: TGCGCCAGCAGTGGGATCCGGTCCTACGAGCAGTACTTC. Translating gives CASSGIRSYEQYF.

This chain links TRBV5-6 with TRBJ1-1, with D possibly matching TRBD1 (6 bases). V lost 5 bases to trimming and J lost 4 bases, with 12 bases between them. Germline values: CDR1 SGHDT, CDR2 YYEEEE. CDR3 length: 13 residues. CDR3 sequence reads: CASSRQQGTEAFF. In DNA, the CDR3 is TGTGCCAGCAGTCGGCAACAGGGCACTGAAGCTTTCTTT.